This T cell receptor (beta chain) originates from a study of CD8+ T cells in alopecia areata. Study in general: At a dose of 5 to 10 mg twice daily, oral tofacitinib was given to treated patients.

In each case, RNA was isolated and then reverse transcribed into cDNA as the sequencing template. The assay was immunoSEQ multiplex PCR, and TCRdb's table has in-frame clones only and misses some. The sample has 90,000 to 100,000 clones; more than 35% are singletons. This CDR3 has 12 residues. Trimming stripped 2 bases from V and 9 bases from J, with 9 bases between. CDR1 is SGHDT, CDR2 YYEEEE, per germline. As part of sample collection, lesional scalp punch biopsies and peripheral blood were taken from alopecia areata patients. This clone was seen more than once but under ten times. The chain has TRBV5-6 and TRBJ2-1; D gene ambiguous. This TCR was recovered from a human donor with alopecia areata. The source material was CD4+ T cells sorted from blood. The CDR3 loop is CASSFQRSEQFF. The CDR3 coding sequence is TGTGCCAGCAGCTTCCAACGGAGTGAGCAGTTCTTC.